The source of this TCR beta chain is a study of graft-versus-host responses after intestinal transplantation (dated by TCRdb to the early 2020s). Regarding the complete study: Multivisceral, liver-intestinal, or isolated intestinal transplants were received by the recipients. After intestinal transplantation, graft-versus-host and host-versus-graft alloreactive T cell clones in the graft, circulation and bone marrow were tracked using bulk TCR-beta CDR3 sequencing. All recipients received anti-thymocyte globulin induction followed by maintenance tacrolimus and steroids for around three years. To identify alloreactive clones, pre-transplant mixed lymphocyte reaction products were sequenced and compared with unstimulated pre-transplant donor and recipient T cells. Rather than being sequenced by the commercial service, samples from a few later patients were sequenced in-house on an Illumina MiSeq and processed with MiXCR. Of the 20 to 25 intestinal transplant recipients enrolled in the cohort, one of whom was a retransplant, 3 patients without pretransplant specimens were excluded. Donor T cell macrochimerism was defined as a peak of at least 4% donor T cells among recipient peripheral blood mononuclear cells. What the research found in general, with its limitations: Peak levels of circulating GvH clones were associated with declines in HvG clones early after transplant. The relatively low number and heterogeneity of intestinal transplant patients limited the conclusions. GvH clones were found in recipient bone marrow, and some of the GvH clones appeared earlier in ileal mucosa or blood, which is consistent with an intestinal mucosal origin. Patients with donor T cell macrochimerism had high GvH to HvG T cell clonal ratios in their allografts.

Library preparation employed the immunoSEQ multiplex PCR assay. In most patients, genomic DNA was isolated using the Qiagen DNeasy Blood and Tissue Kit and sent frozen to Adaptive Biotechnologies for TCR sequencing. Adaptive Biotechnologies carried out high-throughput TCR-beta CDR3 sequencing of genomic DNA for most patients. As for the authors' bioinformatics: Adaptive's ImmunoSEQ software supplied the TCR sequencing data for around 17 patients, while MiXCR and VDJtools were used to process a few other patients. To correct CD4 versus CD8 sorting errors, any sequence found in both subsets at a frequency ratio below 5:1 was removed. CDR3 nucleotide sequences shared by donor and recipient were removed because the origin of these sequences could not be assigned. To be classed as alloreactive, a clone needed at least 2-fold expansion over unstimulated cells and a minimum CFSE-low frequency of 0.002% (template counts) or 0.001% (read counts). Clones detected in sequenced pre-transplant spleen, lymph node, or MLR CFSE-low populations of the donor or recipient were defined as mappable. Cumulative frequency of alloreactive clones was calculated as a percentage of all sequences weighted by copy number. TCRdb mirrors the immuneACCESS table, restricted to in-frame sequences. Some clones are absent from its copies; in checked studies, under half trace to an unresolved V gene, and the reason for the others is unknown. V and J calls and clone size are copied from that table; D and trimming were computed from the DNA. The sample table lists 70,000 to 75,000 clones, roughly 90% of them with a count of one. Jointly, the top ten make up about 2.7% of the sample.

Comment on this clone: What antigen it recognizes has not been identified. Base qualities were left out, and no much larger clone turns up one base away.

Per the publication, the time point label means: cells obtained before transplantation from donor or recipient. CD3+CD4+ and CD3+CD8+ populations were FACS-sorted from unstimulated pre-transplant donor and recipient cells taken from spleen or lymph nodes. Trimming removed 1 base from V and 0 bases from J, leaving 10 bases between the germline ends. Its CDR3 holds 15 amino acids, cysteine through phenylalanine. Left in the record is the CDR3 DNA by itself, 45 bases read in frame from the first base. Based on the germline V gene, the CDR1 and CDR2 sequences are SGHVS and FNYEAQ. The specimen was unstimulated CD8+ T cells sorted from spleen or lymph node cells, collected before intestinal transplant. This receptor was identified in a human donor who received an intestinal transplant. Recombination joined TRBV7-6 with TRBJ2-7; TRBD2 is possibly the D segment (6 matching bases). CDR3 protein: CASSLGPSASYEQYF. The DNA reads as follows: TGTGCCAGCAGCTTAGGGCCTAGCGCCTCCTACGAGCAGTACTTC.